These T cell receptor beta chains were read from a single sample in a study of blood T cell repertoires in COVID-19. TCRdb's table, derived via immunoSEQ multiplex PCR, lists solely in-frame clones and lacks some. This table has around 150,000 clones, 84% appearing once. The sequenced sample consisted of peripheral blood. These receptors came from a woman between 45 and 60 years old in a cohort sampled during active or convalescent COVID-19. Each CDR3 is given with its conserved first and last residue. Fields, in order: V gene, J gene, clone size, D gene, CDR3 DNA, CDR3 protein. D genes are given only for firm matches. The size entry is marked missing in some rows and otherwise reads once, few, many or a size class.

>TRBV2|TRBJ2-4|NA|NA
TGTGCCAGCAGTGAAATGGCGTCTAGCAGACACATTCAGTACTTC
CASSEMASSRHIQYF
>TRBV6-2/TRBV6-3|TRBJ1-5|few|NA
TGTGCCAGCAGTTACTCAGGGGGATTCAATCAGCCCCAGCATTTT
CASSYSGGFNQPQHF
>TRBV5-4|TRBJ2-5|NA|NA
TGTGCCAGCAGCTTGGGACAAAAAGAGACCCAGTACTTC
CASSLGQKETQYF
>TRBV6-5|TRBJ2-7|NA|NA
TGTGCCAGCAGGCGGGGTTCCTACGAGCAGTACTTC
CASRRGSYEQYF
>TRBV18|TRBJ1-4|NA|NA
TGTGCCAGCTCACCACTTGAGCAGGGCGGAGAAAAACTGTTTTTT
CASSPLEQGGEKLFF
>TRBV7-2|TRBJ2-3|NA|TRBD1
TGTGCCAGCAGCCCGAGTAAGGGGGCAGTAGATACGCAGTATTTT
CASSPSKGAVDTQYF
>TRBV7-8|TRBJ2-2|NA|TRBD2
TGTGCCAGCAGCCCCAGGTCTAGCGGGGGCACCGGGGAGCTGTTTTTT
CASSPRSSGGTGELFF
>TRBV6-4|TRBJ2-3|NA|NA
TGTGCCAGCAGTGACAGGGGAGATACGCAGTATTTT
CASSDRGDTQYF
>TRBV29-1|TRBJ1-1|NA|NA
TGCAGCGTCGCACCTGCGGGGAGGACTGAAGCTTTCTTT
CSVAPAGRTEAFF
>TRBV28|TRBJ1-6|NA|NA
TGTGCCAGCAGTTTATATGCGGCAGGGTCTTCACCCCTCCACTTT
CASSLYAAGSSPLHF
>TRBV4-1|TRBJ2-7|NA|TRBD1
TGCGCCAGCAGCCACACACCCGGGACAGGGGGCGGCTACGAGCAGTACTTC
CASSHTPGTGGGYEQYF
>TRBV19|TRBJ1-4|NA|NA
TGTGCCAGTAGTATGGCGGGGGAGGGAAAACTGTTTTTT
CASSMAGEGKLFF
>TRBV7-2|TRBJ1-2|NA|TRBD1
TGTGCCAGCAGCTTTCGGACAGGGGCCGACTATGGCTACACCTTC
CASSFRTGADYGYTF
>TRBV30|TRBJ1-5|NA|NA
TGTGCCTGGGCGACAAGTGGGCAGCCCCAGCATTTT
CAWATSGQPQHF
>TRBV11-2|TRBJ2-2|NA|TRBD1
TGTGCCAGCAGCCGGTCACAGACAGGGGTCACCGGGGAGCTGTTTTTT
CASSRSQTGVTGELFF
>TRBV6-5|TRBJ2-1|NA|NA
TGTGCCAGCAGCTTCGACTTCTACAATGAGCAGTTCTTC
CASSFDFYNEQFF
>TRBV12-5|TRBJ1-1|NA|TRBD1
TGTGCTAGTGGTTTGATCAGGGGGCTGTTCACTGAAGCTTTCTTT
CASGLIRGLFTEAFF
>TRBV7-3|TRBJ1-4|NA|TRBD1
TGTGCCAGCAGCTTAACCGGGACAGGATTTGAAAAACTGTTTTTT
CASSLTGTGFEKLFF
>TRBV12-3/TRBV12-4|TRBJ1-5|NA|TRBD1
TGTGCCAGCAGTGTAGACAGGGTTCAGCCCCAGCATTTT
CASSVDRVQPQHF
>TRBV7-3|TRBJ2-3|NA|NA
TGTGCCAGCAGTCAGGGCAGCACAGATACGCAGTATTTT
CASSQGSTDTQYF
>TRBV4-1|TRBJ1-3|NA|TRBD1
TGCGCCAGCAGCCGCTTACCGGGACAGGGAGCCGGAAACACCATATATTTT
CASSRLPGQGAGNTIYF
>TRBV5-1|TRBJ1-4|NA|TRBD1
TGCGCCAGCAGCGAGACAGGGGCAACTAATGAAAAACTGTTTTTT
CASSETGATNEKLFF
>TRBV6-6|TRBJ1-6|few|NA
TGTGCCAGCAGTTATTCGGAGTTTGATTCACCCCTCCACTTT
CASSYSEFDSPLHF
>TRBV10-3|TRBJ2-2|NA|NA
TGTGCCATCAGTGAGTCCGGGGGTCGCGGTGGCGGGGAGCTGTTTTTT
CAISESGGRGGGELFF
>TRBV18|TRBJ2-1|NA|TRBD1
TGTGCCAGCTCACCCCCTCGGGACAGCACAAACAATGAGCAGTTCTTC
CASSPPRDSTNNEQFF
>TRBV6-5|TRBJ2-5|NA|NA
TGTGCCAGCAGTCCCAGGGGGGCCGTTCAGACCCAGTACTTC
CASSPRGAVQTQYF
>TRBV7-3|TRBJ1-1|once|NA
TGTGCCAGCACCTCCGGGGTAGGGTACACTGAAGCTTTCTTT
CASTSGVGYTEAFF
>TRBV30|TRBJ2-5|NA|NA
TGTGCCTGGAGTGACCCAACAGGAACCTATCGAGAGACCCAGTACTTC
CAWSDPTGTYRETQYF
>TRBV2|TRBJ2-4|few|TRBD2
TGTGCCAGCAGGATGGGACTAGCGGGGACCAAAAACATTCAGTACTTC
CASRMGLAGTKNIQYF
>TRBV2|TRBJ1-2|few|NA
TGTGCCAGCAGTGATACGGGGGGATCTGGCTACACCTTC
CASSDTGGSGYTF
>TRBV7-9|TRBJ2-5|NA|NA
TGTGCCAGCAGCGTAATTGTCGGGGGAGAGACCCAGTACTTC
CASSVIVGGETQYF
>TRBV27|TRBJ1-5|NA|NA
TGTGCCAGCCGCGGTGTGGGTCAGCCCCAGCATTTT
CASRGVGQPQHF
>TRBV29-1|TRBJ2-5|NA|NA
TGCAGCGTTGAGGAGACTATGTGGGAGACCCAGTACTTC
CSVEETMWETQYF
>TRBV2|TRBJ1-2|NA|TRBD1
TGTGCCAGCAGGGTTGAACCGGGACAGGGGTTGTCTGGCTACACCTTC
CASRVEPGQGLSGYTF